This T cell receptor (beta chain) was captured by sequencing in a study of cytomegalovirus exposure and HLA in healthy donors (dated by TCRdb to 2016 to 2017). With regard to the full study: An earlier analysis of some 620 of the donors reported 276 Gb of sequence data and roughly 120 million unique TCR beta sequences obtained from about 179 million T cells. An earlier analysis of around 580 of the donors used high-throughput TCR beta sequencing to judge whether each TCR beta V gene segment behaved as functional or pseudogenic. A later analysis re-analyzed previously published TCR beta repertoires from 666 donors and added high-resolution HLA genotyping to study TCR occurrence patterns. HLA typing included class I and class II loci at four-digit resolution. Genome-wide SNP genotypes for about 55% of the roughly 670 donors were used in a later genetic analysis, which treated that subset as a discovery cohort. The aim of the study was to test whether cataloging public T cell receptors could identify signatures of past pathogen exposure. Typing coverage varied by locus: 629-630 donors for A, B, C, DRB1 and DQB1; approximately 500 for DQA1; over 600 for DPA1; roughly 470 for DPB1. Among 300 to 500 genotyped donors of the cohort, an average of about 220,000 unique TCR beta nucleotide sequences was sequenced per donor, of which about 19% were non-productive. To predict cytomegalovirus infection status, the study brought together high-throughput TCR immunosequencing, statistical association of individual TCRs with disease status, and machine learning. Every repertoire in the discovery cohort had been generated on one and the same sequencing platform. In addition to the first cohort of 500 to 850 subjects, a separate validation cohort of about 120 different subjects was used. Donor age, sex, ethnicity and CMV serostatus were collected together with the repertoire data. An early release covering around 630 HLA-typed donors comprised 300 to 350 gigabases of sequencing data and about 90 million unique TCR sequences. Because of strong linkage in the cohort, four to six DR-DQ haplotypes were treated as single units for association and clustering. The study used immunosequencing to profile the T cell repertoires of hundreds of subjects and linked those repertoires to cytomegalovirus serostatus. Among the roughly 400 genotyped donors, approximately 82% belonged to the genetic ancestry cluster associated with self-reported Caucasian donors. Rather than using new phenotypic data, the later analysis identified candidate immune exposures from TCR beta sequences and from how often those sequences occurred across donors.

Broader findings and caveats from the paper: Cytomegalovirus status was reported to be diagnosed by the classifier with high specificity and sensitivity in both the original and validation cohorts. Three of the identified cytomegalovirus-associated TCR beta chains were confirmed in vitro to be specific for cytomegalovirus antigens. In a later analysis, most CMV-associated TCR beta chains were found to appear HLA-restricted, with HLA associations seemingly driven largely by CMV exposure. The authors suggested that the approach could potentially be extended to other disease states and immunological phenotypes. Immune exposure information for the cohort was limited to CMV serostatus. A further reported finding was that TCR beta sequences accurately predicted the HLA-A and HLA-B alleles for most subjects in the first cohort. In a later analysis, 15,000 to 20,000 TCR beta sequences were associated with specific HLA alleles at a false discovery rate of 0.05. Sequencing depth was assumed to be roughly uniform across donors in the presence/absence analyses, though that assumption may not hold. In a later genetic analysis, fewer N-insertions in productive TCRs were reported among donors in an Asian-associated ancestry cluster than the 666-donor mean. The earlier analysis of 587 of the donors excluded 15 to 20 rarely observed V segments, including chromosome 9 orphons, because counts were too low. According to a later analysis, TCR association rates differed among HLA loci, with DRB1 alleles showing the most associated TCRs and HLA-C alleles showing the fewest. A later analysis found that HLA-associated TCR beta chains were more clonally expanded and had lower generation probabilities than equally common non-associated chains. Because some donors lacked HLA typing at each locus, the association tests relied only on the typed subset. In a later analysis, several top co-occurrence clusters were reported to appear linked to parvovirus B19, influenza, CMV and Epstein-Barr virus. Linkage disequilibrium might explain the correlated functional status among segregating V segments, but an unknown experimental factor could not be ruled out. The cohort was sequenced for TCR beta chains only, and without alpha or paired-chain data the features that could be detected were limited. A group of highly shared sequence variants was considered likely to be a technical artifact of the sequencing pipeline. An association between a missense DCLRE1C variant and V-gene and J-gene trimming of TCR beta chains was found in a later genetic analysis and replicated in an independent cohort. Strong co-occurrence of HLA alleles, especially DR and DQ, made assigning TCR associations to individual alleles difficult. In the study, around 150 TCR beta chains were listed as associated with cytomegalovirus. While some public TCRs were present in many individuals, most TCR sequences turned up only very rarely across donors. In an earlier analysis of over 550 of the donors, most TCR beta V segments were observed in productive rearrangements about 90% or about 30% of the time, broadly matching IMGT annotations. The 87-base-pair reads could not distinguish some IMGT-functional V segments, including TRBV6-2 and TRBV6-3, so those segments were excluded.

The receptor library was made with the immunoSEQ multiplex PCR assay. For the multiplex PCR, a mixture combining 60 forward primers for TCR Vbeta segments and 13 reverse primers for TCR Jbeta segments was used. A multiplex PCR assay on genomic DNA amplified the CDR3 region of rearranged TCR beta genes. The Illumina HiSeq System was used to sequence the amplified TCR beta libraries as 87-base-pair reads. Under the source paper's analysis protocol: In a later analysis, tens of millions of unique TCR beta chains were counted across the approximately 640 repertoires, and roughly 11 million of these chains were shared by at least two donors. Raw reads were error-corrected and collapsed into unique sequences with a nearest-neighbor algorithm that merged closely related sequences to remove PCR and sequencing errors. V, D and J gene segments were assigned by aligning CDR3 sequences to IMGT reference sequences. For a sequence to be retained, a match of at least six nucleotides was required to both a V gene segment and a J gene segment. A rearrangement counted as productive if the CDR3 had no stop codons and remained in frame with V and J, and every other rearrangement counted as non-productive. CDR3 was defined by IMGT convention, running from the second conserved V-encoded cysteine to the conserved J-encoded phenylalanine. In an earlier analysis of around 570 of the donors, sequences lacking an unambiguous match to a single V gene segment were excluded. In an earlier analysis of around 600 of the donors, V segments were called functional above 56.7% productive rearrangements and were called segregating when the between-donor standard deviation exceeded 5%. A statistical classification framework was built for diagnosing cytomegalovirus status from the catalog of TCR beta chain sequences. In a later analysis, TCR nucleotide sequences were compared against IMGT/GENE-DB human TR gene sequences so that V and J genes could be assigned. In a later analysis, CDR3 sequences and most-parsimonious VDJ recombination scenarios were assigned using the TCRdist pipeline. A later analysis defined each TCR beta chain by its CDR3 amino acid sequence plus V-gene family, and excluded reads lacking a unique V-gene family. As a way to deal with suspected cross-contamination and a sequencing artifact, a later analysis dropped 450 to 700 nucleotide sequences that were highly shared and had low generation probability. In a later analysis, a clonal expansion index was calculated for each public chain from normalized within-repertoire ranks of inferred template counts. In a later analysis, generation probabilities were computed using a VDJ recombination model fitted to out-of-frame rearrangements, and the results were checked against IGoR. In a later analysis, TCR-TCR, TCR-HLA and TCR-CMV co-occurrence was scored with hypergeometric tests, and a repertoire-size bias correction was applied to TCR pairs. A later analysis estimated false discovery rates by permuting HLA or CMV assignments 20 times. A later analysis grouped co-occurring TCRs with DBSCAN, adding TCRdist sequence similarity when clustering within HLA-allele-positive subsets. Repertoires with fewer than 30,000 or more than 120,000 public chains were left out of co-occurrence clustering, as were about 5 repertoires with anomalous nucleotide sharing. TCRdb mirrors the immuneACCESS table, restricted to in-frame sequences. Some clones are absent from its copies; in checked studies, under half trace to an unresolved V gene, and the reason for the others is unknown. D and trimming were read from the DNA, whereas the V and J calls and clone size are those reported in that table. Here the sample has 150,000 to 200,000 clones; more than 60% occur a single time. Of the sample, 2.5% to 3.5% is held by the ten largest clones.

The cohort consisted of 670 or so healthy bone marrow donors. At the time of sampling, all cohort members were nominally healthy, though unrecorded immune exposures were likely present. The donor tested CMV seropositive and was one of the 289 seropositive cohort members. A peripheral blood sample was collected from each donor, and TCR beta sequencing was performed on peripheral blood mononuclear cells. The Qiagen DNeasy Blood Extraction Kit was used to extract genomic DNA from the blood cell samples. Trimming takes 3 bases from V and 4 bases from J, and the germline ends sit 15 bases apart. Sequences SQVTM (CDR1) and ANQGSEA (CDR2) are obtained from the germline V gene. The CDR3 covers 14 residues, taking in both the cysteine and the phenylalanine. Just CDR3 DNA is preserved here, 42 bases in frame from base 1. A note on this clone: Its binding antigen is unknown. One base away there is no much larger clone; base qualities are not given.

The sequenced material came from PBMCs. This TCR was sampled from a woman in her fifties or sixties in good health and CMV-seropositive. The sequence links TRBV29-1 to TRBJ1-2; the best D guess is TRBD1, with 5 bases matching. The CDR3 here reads CSVDQGGTGYGYTF. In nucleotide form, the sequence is TGCAGCGTTGATCAGGGAGGGACTGGCTATGGCTACACCTTC.